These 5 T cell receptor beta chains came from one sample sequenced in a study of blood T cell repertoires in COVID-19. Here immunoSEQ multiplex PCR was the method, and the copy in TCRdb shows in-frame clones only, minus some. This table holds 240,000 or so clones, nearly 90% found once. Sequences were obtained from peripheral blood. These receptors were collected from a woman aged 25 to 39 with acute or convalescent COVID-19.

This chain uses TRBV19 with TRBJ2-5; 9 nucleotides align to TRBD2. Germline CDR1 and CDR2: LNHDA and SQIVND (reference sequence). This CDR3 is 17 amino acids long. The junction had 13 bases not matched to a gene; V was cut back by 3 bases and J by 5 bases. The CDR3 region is CASSIGLGSGRGETQYF. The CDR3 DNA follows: TGTGCCAGTAGTATTGGGCTGGGTAGCGGGAGAGGGGAGACCCAGTACTTC.

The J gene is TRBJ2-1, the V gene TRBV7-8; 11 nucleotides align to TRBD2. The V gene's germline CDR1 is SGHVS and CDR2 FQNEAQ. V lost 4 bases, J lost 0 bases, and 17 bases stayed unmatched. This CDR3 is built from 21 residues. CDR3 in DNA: TGTGCCAGCAGCTCCAACCTTCTAGCGGGAGGCTTTACTAGCTCCTACAATGAGCAGTTCTTC. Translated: CASSSNLLAGGFTSSYNEQFF.

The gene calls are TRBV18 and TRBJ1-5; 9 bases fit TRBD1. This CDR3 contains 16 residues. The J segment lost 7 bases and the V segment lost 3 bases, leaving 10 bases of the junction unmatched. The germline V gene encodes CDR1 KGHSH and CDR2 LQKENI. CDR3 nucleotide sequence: TGTGCCAGCTCACCGGGAACAGGGGGCGCCGGGCAGCCCCAGCATTTT. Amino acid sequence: CASSPGTGGAGQPQHF.

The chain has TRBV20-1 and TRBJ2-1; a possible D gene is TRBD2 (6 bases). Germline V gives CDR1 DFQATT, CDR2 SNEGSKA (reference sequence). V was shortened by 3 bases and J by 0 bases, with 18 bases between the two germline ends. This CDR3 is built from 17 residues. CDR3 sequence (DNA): TGCAGTGCTAGTCCGGTTAATTTCGGGGGCTCCTACAATGAGCAGTTCTTC. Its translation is CSASPVNFGGSYNEQFF.

CDR3: CACTTGGRAYEQYF. The CDR3 region has the DNA TGTGCCTGTACGACAGGGGGCCGAGCCTACGAGCAGTACTTC. The chain couples TRBV30 to TRBJ2-7; the match to TRBD1 covers 10 bases. CDR1 and CDR2 from the germline V gene are GTSNPN and SVGIG (reference sequence). The CDR3 covers 14 residues. J gave up 2 bases and V 6 bases, and 7 bases lay outside the gene matches.